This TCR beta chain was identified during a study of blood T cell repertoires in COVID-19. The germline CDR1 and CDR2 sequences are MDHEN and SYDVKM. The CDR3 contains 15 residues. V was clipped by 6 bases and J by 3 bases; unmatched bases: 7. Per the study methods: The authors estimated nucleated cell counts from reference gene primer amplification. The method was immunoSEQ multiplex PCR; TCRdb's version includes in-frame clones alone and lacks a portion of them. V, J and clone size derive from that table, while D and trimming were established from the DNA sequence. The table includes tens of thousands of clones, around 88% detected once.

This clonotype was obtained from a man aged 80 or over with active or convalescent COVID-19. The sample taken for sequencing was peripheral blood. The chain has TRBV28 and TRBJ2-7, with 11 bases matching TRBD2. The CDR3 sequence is CASRPLAGVFYEQYF. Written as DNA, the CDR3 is TGTGCCAGCAGACCACTAGCGGGAGTATTCTACGAGCAGTACTTC.